These 10 T cell receptor beta chains share one sample of origin, sequenced in a study of blood T cell repertoires in COVID-19. The method was immunoSEQ multiplex PCR; TCRdb's version includes in-frame clones alone and lacks a portion of them. This table has a few hundred thousand clones, roughly nine tenths appearing once. Sequences were obtained from peripheral blood. These receptors all stem from a young woman with COVID-19, enrolled during active disease.

The chain joins TRBV5-1 to TRBJ2-1, with 10 bases aligning to TRBD1. This CDR3 has 15 residues. Germline trimming cut 2 bases from V and 8 bases from J; bases unmatched to any gene: 7. Germline CDR1 is SGHRS and CDR2 is YFSETQ. The DNA of the CDR3 is TGCGCCAGCAGCTTTCCCGGACAGGGGGTCTATGAGCAGTTCTTC. Amino acids: CASSFPGQGVYEQFF.

The chain uses TRBV5-5 and TRBJ2-7, with D possibly matching TRBD1 (8 bases). The CDR3 is 17 amino acids. V was clipped by 5 bases and J by 0 bases, with 21 bases between them. Germline assignment: CDR1 SGHKS and CDR2 YYEKEE (reference sequence). CDR3 in amino acids: CASRRQAGQESSYEQYF. CDR3 nucleotide sequence: TGTGCCAGCAGGCGGCAAGCGGGACAGGAGAGCTCCTACGAGCAGTACTTC.

The chain uses TRBV19 and TRBJ2-5, with TRBD1 matching 8 bases. J gave up 4 bases and V 5 bases, and 6 bases lay outside the gene matches. This CDR3 comprises 14 residues. In germline, CDR1 is LNHDA, CDR2 SQIVND (reference sequence). In DNA, the CDR3 is TGTGCCAGTAGTTTGACAGGGGTAGCAGAGACCCAGTACTTC. Protein product: CASSLTGVAETQYF.

Only a few counts were recorded for this clone. The rearrangement joins TRBV27 to TRBJ2-7, with TRBD1 matching 12 bases. Germline V lookup: CDR1 MNHEY, CDR2 SMNVEV (reference sequence). Trimming cost V 10 bases and J 6 bases; bases outside gene matches: 10. This CDR3 comprises 14 residues. Here the CDR3 reads CATSGQGARGEQYF. The CDR3 coding sequence is TGTGCCACTTCGGGACAGGGGGCCCGGGGCGAGCAGTACTTC.

The chain employs TRBV6-5 and TRBJ1-1, with 8 bases fitting TRBD1. Germline loops: CDR1 MNHEY, CDR2 SVGAGI. The CDR3 length is 15 residues. Trimming cost V 6 bases and J 1 base; bases outside gene matches: 7. CDR3 sequence (DNA): TGTGCCAGCAGGCTCAGGGGGCTAGAGAACACTGAAGCTTTCTTT. Translated, it gives CASRLRGLENTEAFF.

The chain carries TRBV4-1 and TRBJ2-2, with a tentative D call TRBD2 (6 bases). V was cut by 1 base and J by 6 bases, with 18 bases left in between. CDR1 and CDR2 from the germline V gene are MGHRA and YSYEKL. This CDR3 contains 17 residues. The chain's CDR3 is CASSQVDGGSWAGELFF. CDR3 nucleotide sequence: TGCGCCAGCAGCCAAGTGGATGGGGGGAGCTGGGCCGGGGAGCTGTTTTTT.

The J gene is TRBJ2-7, the V gene TRBV15; D is unclear. CDR1 and CDR2 (germline): LNHNV, YYDKDF (reference sequence). The length of the CDR3 is 15 residues. V was clipped by 4 bases and J by 7 bases, with 20 bases between them. DNA for the CDR3: TGTGCCACCAGCATCCAACTGGTTGCCCCTACGGAGCAGTACTTC. Its protein is CATSIQLVAPTEQYF. Supplemented by reference TRBV15 and TRBJ2-7, the full variable domain reads DAMVIQNPRYQVTQFGKPVTLSCSQTLNHNVMYWYQQKSSQAPKLLFHYYDKDFNNEADTPDNFQSRRPNTSFCFLDIRSPGLGDTAMYLCATSIQLVAPTEQYFGPGTRLTVT.

The chain carries TRBV19 and TRBJ2-3, with a weak D call TRBD2 (6 bases). The CDR3 totals 16 residues. Trimming removed 6 bases from V and 0 bases from J, with 16 bases in between. Germline V lookup: CDR1 LNHDA, CDR2 SQIVND (reference sequence). CDR3 bases: TGTGCCAGTAGCCACGCTAGCGTACCTAGCACAGATACGCAGTATTTT. As protein: CASSHASVPSTDTQYF.

The V and J genes are TRBV6-5 and TRBJ2-7; TRBD1 matches at 8 bases. Trimming at V came to 5 bases and at J to 4 bases, leaving 10 bases not matched to a gene. Germline CDR1 MNHEY, CDR2 SVGAGI. The CDR3 runs 15 residues. For the CDR3, the DNA is TGTGCCAGCAGTCCCCCCGGACAGGGCAGGTACGAGCAGTACTTC. It codes for CASSPPGQGRYEQYF.

This CDR3 reads CASSAGLAGGNTGELFF. The CDR3 DNA is TGTGCCAGCAGCGCGGGACTAGCGGGAGGGAACACCGGGGAGCTGTTTTTT. This rearrangement joins TRBV7-8 to TRBJ2-2; 15 bases match TRBD2. The V segment lost 5 bases and the J segment 1 base; nucleotides outside the gene matches: 2. CDR1 and CDR2 (germline): SGHVS, FQNEAQ. The CDR3 length is 17 residues.